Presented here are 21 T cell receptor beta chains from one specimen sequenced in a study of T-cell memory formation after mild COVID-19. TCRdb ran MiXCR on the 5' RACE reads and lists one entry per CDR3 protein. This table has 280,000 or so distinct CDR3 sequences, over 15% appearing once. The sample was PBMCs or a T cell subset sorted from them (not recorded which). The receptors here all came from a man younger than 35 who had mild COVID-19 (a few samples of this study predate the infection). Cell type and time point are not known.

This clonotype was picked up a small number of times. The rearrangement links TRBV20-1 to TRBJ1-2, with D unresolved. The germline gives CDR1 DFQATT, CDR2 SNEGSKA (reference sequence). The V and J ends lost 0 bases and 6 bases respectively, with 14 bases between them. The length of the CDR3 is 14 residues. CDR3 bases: TGCAGTGCTAGAGATGGCCGGTCCCCTAATGGCTACACCTTC. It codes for CSARDGRSPNGYTF.

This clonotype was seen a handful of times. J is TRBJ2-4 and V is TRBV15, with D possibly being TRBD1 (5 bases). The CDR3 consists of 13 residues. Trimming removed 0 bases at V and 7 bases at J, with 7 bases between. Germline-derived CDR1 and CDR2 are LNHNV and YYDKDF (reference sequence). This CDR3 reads CATSREQGNIQYF. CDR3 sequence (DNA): TGTGCCACCAGCAGAGAGCAGGGTAACATTCAGTACTTC.

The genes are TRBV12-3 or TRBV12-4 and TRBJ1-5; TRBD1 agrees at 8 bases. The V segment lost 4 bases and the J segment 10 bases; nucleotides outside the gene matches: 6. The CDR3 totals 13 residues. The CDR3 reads CASSSDRVIPQHF. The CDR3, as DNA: TGTGCCAGCAGTTCGGACAGGGTCATCCCCCAGCATTTT.

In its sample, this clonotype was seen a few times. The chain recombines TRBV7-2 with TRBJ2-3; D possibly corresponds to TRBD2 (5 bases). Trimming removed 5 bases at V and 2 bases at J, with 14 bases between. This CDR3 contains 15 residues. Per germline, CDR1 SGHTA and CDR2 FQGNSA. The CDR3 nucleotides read TGTGCCAGCAGCCACTCCGGACTTCTCACAGATACGCAGTATTTT. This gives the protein CASSHSGLLTDTQYF. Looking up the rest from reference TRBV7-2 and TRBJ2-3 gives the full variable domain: GAGVSQSPSNKVTEKGKDVELRCDPISGHTALYWYRQSLGQGLEFLIYFQGNSAPDKSGLPSDRFSAERTGGSVSTLTIQRTQQEDSAVYLCASSHSGLLTDTQYFGPGTRLTVL.

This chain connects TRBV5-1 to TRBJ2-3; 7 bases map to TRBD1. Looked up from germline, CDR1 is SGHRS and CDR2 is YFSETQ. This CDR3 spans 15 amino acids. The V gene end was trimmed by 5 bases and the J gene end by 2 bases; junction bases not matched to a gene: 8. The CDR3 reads CASRPTGTVTDTQYF. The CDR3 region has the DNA TGCGCCAGCAGGCCTACCGGGACAGTCACAGATACGCAGTATTTT.

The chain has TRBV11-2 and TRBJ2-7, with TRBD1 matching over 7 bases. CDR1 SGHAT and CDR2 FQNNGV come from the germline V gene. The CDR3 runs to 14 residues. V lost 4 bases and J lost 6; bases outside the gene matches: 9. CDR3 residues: CASSSAGTEIEQYF. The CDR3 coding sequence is TGTGCCAGCAGCTCAGCCGGGACAGAAATCGAGCAGTACTTC.

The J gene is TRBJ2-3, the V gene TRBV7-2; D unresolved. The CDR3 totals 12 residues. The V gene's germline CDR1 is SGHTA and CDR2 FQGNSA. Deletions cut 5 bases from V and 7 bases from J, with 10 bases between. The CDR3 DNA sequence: TGTGCCAGCAGCACTCTCCGCAATACGCAGTATTTT. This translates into CASSTLRNTQYF.

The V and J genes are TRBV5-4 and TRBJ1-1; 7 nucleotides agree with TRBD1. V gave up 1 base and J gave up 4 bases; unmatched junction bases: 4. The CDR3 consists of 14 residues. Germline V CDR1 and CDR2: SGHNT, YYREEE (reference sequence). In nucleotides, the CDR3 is TGTGCCAGCAGCTTGTACAGGGGTCTCACTGAAGCTTTCTTT. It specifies CASSLYRGLTEAFF.

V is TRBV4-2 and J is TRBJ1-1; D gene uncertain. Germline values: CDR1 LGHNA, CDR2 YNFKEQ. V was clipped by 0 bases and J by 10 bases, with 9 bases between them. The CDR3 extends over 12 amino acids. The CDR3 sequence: CASSQDTPTAFF. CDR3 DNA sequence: TGTGCCAGCAGCCAAGACACACCCACAGCTTTCTTT.

For the CDR3, the DNA is TGTGCCAGCAGTGAATTGGGACAGAGGGAGACCCAGTACTTC. Translating it yields CASSELGQRETQYF. The gene calls are TRBV6-1 and TRBJ2-5; the match to TRBD1 covers 7 bases. The CDR3 covers 14 residues. The ends lost 2 bases at V and 5 bases at J; junction bases unmatched: 5. From germline, CDR1 is MNHNS and CDR2 SASEGT.

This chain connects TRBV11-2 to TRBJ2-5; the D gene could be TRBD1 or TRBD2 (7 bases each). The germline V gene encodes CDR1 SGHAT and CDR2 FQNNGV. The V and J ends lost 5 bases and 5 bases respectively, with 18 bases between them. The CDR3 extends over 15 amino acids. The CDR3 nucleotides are TGTGCCAGCAGCCGGGACAGCGTGGGAGGGGAGACCCAGTACTTC. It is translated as CASSRDSVGGETQYF.

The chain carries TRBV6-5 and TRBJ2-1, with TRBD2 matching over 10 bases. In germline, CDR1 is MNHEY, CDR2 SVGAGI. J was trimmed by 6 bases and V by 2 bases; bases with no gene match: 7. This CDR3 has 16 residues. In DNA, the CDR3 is TGTGCCAGCAGTTACGAGGCTAGCGGGGGTGGCAATGAGCAGTTCTTC. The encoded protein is CASSYEASGGGNEQFF.

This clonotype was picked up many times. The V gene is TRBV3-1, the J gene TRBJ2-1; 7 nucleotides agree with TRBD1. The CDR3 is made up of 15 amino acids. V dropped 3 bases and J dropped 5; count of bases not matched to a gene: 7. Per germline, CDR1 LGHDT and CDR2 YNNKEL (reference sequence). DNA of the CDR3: TGTGCCAGCAGCCAGTGGGACAGAGAGAACAATGAGCAGTTCTTC. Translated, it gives CASSQWDRENNEQFF.

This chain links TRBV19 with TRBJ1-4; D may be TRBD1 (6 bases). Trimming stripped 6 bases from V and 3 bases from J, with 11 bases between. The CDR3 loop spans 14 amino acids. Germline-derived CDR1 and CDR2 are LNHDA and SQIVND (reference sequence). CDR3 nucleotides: TGTGCCAGTAGGCGGACAGACTCTAATGAAAAACTGTTTTTT. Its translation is CASRRTDSNEKLFF.

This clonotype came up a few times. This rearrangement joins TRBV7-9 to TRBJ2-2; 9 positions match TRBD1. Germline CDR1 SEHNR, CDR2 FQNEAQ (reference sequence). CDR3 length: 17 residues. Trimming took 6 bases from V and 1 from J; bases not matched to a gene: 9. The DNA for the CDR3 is TGTGCCAGCAGAGACTACAGGGGGCGCATGAACACCGGGGAGCTGTTTTTT. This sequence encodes CASRDYRGRMNTGELFF.

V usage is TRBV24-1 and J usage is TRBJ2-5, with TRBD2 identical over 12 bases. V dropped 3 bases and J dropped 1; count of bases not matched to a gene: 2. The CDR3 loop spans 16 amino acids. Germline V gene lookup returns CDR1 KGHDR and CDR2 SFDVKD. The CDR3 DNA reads TGTGCCACCAGTGATCAACTAGCGGGGGGCCAAGAGACCCAGTACTTC. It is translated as CATSDQLAGGQETQYF.

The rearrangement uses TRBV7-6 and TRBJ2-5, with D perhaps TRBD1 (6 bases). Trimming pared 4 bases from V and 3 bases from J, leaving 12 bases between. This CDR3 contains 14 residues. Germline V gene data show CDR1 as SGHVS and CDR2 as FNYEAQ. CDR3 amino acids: CASSSQDREETQYF. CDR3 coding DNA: TGTGCCAGCAGCTCCCAGGACAGAGAAGAGACCCAGTACTTC. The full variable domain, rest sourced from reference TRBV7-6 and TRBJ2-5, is GAGVSQSPRYKVTKRGQDVALRCDPISGHVSLYWYRQALGQGPEFLTYFNYEAQQDKSGLPNDRFSAERPEGSISTLTIQRTEQRDSAMYRCASSSQDREETQYFGPGTRLLVL.

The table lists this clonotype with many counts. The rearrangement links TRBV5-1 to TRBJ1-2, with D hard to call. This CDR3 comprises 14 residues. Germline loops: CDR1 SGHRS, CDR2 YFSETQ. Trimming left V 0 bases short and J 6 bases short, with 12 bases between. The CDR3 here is CASSLAYRGHGYTF. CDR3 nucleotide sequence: TGCGCCAGCAGCTTGGCCTACAGAGGCCATGGCTACACCTTC.

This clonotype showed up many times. CDR3 sequence reads: CASSLTGPGEKLFF. CDR3 DNA sequence: TGCGCCAGCAGCTTAACAGGGCCGGGAGAAAAACTGTTTTTT. The chain couples TRBV5-1 to TRBJ1-4, with D tentatively TRBD1 (6 bases). Trimming removed 2 bases at V and 8 bases at J, with 13 bases between. The germline gives CDR1 SGHRS, CDR2 YFSETQ. This CDR3 contains 14 residues. The full variable domain, its missing parts supplied by reference TRBV5-1 and TRBJ1-4, is KAGVTQTPRYLIKTRGQQVTLSCSPISGHRSVSWYQQTPGQGLQFLFEYFSETQRNKGNFPGRFSGRQFSNSRSEMNVSTLELGDSALYLCASSLTGPGEKLFFGSGTQLSVL.

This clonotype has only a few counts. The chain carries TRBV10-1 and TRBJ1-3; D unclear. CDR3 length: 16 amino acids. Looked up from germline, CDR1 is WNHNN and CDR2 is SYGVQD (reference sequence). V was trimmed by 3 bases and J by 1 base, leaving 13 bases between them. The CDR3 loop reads CASSDFGSPSGNTIYF. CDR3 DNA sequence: TGCGCCAGCAGTGATTTTGGCTCTCCATCTGGAAACACCATATATTTT.

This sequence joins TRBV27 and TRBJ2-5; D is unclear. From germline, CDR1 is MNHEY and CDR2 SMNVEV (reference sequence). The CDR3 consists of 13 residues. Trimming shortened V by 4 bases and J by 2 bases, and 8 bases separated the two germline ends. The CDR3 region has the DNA TGTGCCAGCAGTTCTTACAATCAAGAGACCCAGTACTTC. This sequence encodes CASSSYNQETQYF.